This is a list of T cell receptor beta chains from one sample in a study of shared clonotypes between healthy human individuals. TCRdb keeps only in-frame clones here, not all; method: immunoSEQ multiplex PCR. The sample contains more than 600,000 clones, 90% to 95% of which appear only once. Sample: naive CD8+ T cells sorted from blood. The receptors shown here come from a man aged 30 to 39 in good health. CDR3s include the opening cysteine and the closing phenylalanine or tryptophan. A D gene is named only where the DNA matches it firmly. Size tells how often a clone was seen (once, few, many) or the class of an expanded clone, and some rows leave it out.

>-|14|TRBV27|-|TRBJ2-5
CASSSPRYQETQYF
TGTGCCAGCAGTTCCCCCCGTTACCAAGAGACCCAGTACTTC
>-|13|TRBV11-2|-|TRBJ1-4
CASSSDLNEKLFF
TGTGCCAGCAGCTCCGACCTTAATGAAAAACTGTTTTTT
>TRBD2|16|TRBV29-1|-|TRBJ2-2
CSVEQGLARNTGELFF
TGCAGCGTTGAACAGGGACTAGCCCGGAACACCGGGGAGCTGTTTTTT
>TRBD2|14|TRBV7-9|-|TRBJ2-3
CASSPGLAIDTQYF
TGTGCCAGCAGCCCGGGACTAGCCATAGATACGCAGTATTTT
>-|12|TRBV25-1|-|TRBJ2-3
CASSPASDTQYF
TGTGCCAGCAGTCCAGCTTCAGATACGCAGTATTTT
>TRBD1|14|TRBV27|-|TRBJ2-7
CASSLGTGSYEQYF
TGTGCCAGCAGTTTGGGGACAGGGTCCTACGAGCAGTACTTC
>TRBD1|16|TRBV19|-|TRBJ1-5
CASSIGKGAGHQPQHF
TGTGCCAGTAGTATAGGAAAGGGGGCTGGGCATCAGCCCCAGCATTTT
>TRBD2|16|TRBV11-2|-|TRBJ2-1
CASSSNTSVSYNEQFF
TGTGCCAGCAGCTCCAATACTAGCGTATCCTACAATGAGCAGTTCTTC
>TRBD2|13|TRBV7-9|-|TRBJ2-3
CAPGRGGTDTQYF
TGTGCACCTGGGAGGGGCGGCACAGATACGCAGTATTTT
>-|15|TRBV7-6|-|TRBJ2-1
CASSSRGTGDNEQFF
TGTGCCAGCAGCTCCCGGGGGACCGGAGACAATGAGCAGTTCTTC
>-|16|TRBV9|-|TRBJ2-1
CASSVVGYAPDNEQFF
TGTGCCAGCAGCGTAGTCGGCTACGCCCCCGACAATGAGCAGTTCTTC
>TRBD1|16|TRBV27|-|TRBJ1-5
CASSFSGGRGNQPQHF
TGTGCCAGCAGTTTCTCAGGGGGTAGGGGCAATCAGCCCCAGCATTTT
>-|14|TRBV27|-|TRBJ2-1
CASSKHLLYNEQFF
TGTGCCAGCAGTAAACACCTACTATACAATGAGCAGTTCTTC
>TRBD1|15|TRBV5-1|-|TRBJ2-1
CASSFRDRGDNEQFF
TGCGCCAGCAGCTTCCGGGACAGGGGAGACAATGAGCAGTTCTTC
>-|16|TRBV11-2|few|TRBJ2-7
CASSLDLGQGIDEQYF
TGTGCCAGCAGCTTAGACTTGGGGCAGGGGATCGACGAGCAGTACTTC
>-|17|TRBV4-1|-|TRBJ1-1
CASSQEESGASNTEAFF
TGCGCCAGCAGCCAAGAGGAGTCAGGGGCGTCGAACACTGAAGCTTTCTTT
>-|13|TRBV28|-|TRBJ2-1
CASSPELYNEQFF
TGTGCCAGCAGTCCGGAGCTCTACAATGAGCAGTTCTTC
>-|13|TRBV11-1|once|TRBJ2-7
CASSSPTHYEQYF
TGTGCCAGCAGCTCCCCAACCCACTACGAGCAGTACTTC
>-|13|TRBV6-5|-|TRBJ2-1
CASSYSGPREQFF
TGTGCCAGCAGTTACTCTGGGCCGCGGGAGCAGTTCTTC
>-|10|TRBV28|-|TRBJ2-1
CASSLGEQFF
TGTGCCAGCAGTTTAGGCGAGCAGTTCTTC
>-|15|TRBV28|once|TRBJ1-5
CASSSTRGANQPQHF
TGTGCCAGCAGCTCAACCCGGGGGGCGAATCAGCCCCAGCATTTT
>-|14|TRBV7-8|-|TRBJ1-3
CASSPGSYGNTIYF
TGTGCCAGCAGCCCAGGGTCGTATGGAAACACCATATATTTT
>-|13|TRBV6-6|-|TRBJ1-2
CASSYGGPDGYTF
TGTGCCAGCAGTTACGGGGGTCCCGATGGCTACACCTTC